This TCR beta chain was sequenced for a study of tumor-infiltrating lymphocytes in primary liver carcinoma. Whole-study context: The yield of productive TCRbeta reads per sample was roughly 3.5 to 7.5 million and was similar across tissue types. Findings and caveats of the study: A significantly higher top-250-clone fraction was recorded for tumors than for blood (p = 0.039). Just about 7-25% of leading clones were found in every one of five regions.

V was trimmed by 7 bases and J by 5 bases, leaving 8 bases between them. Per the germline V gene, CDR1 is SQVTM and CDR2 is ANQGSEA. The CDR3 covers 10 residues. Co-extracted RNA and DNA came from around 20-30 mg of unsorted bulk tissue. Each of the tumor samples contained in excess of 80% viable tumor cells. Production of TCR beta cDNA used approximately 0.55 ug total RNA together with a constant-region primer. Slightly modified ARM-PCR served as the procedure for the TCR beta libraries. These libraries came from three rounds of nested multiplex PCR. PCR rounds one and two used TRBV1-TRBV30 forward primers with a C-beta reverse primer for about 11 cycles each. TCRdb itself ran the multiplex PCR reads through MiXCR, one entry per CDR3 protein. This table has around 100,000 distinct CDR3 sequences, 55% to 75% appearing once. This clonotype was seen at least ten times. As yet, its antigen is unknown.

The sequenced sample consisted of liver tumor tissue from sampling region 5. As to subset: tumor region T5, tumor centre. This TCR was sampled from a woman aged 60-75 years with primary liver carcinoma and hepatitis B virus infection. V usage is TRBV29-1 and J usage is TRBJ1-2; D unclear. This CDR3 is CSAWEYGYTF. The CDR3 DNA reads as TGCAGCGCATGGGAGTATGGCTACACCTTC.